This T cell receptor (beta chain) is drawn from a study of identical twins. This CDR3 is 16 amino acids long. With V trimmed by 6 bases and J by 6 bases, 11 bases remained unmatched. Among all donors, each was a healthy Caucasian. Each CDR3 protein is one row after TCRdb ran MiXCR on the 5' RACE reads. The table includes roughly 500,000 distinct CDR3 sequences, less than 25% detected once. The sample also formed part of further work on T cells expressing NK-cell markers. In that study: Sorted CD3+CD56-NKG2C+, CD3+CD56+NKG2C+ and CD3+CD56+NKG2C- T cells supplied the TCR beta repertoires. In more than five donors, dominant CD3+CD56+NKG2C+ clonotypes ranked among the top 10 CD8+ clonotypes.

Source material: CD4+ T cells sorted from blood. This chain links TRBV12-3 or TRBV12-4 with TRBJ2-7; 13 bases line up with TRBD2. The receptor was isolated from a woman aged 18-35 years in good health. CDR3 residues: CASSLHPGLAGAEQYF. In DNA, the CDR3 is TGTGCCAGCAGCCTACACCCTGGACTAGCGGGAGCCGAGCAGTACTTC.